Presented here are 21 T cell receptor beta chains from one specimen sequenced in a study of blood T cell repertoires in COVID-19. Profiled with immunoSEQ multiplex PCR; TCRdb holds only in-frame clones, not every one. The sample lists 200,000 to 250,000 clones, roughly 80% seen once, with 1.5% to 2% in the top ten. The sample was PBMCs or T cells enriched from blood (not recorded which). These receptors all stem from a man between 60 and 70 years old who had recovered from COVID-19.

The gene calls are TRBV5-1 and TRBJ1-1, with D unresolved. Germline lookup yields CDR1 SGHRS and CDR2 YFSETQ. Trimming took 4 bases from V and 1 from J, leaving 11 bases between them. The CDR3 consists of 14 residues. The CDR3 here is CASSQWAPNTEAFF. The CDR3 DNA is TGCGCCAGCAGCCAATGGGCCCCGAACACTGAAGCTTTCTTT.

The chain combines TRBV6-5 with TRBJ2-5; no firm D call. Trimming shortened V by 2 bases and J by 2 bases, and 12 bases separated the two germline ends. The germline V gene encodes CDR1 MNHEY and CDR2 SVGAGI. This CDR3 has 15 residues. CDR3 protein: CASSYDRVSQETQYF. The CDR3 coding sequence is TGTGCCAGCAGTTACGACCGGGTCAGTCAAGAGACCCAGTACTTC.

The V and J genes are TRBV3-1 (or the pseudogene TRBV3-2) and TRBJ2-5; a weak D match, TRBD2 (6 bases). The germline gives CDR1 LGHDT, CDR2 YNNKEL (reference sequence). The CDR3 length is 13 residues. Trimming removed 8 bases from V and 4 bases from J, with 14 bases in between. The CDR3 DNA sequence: TGTGCCAGCTCCTGGGGGGAAGGAGAGACCCAGTACTTC. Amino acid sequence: CASSWGEGETQYF.

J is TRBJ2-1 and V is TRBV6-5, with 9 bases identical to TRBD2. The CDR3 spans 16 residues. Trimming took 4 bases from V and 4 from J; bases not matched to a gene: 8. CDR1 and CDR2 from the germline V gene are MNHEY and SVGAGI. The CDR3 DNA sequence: TGTGCCAGCAGTTTCCGTCTGGCGGGGGGGTACAATGAGCAGTTCTTC. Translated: CASSFRLAGGYNEQFF.

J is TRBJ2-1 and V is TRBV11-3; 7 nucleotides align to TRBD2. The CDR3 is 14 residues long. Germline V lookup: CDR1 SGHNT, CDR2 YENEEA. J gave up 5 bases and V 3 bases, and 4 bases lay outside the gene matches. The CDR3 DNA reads TGTGCCAGCAGCTTCTTACTAGCGAACAATGAGCAGTTCTTC. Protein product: CASSFLLANNEQFF.

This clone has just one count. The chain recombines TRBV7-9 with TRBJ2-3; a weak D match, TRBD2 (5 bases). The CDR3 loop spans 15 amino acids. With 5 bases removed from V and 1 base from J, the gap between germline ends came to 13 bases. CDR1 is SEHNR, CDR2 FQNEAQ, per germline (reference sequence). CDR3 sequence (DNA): TGTGCCAGCAGCGTTAGTCTAGCAGGCACAGATACGCAGTATTTT. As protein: CASSVSLAGTDTQYF.

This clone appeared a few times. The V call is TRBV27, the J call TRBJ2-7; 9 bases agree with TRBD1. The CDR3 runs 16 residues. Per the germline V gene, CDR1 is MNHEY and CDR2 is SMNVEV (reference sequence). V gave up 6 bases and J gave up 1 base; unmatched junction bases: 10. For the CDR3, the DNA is TGTGCCAGCAGACGAGGGGACAGGGAATTTTCCTACGAGCAGTACTTC. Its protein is CASRRGDREFSYEQYF.

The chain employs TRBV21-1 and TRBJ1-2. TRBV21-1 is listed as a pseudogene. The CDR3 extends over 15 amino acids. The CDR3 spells CASSKGRGPPGGYTF. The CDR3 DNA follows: TGTGCCAGCAGCAAAGGGAGGGGCCCTCCTGGAGGCTACACCTTC.

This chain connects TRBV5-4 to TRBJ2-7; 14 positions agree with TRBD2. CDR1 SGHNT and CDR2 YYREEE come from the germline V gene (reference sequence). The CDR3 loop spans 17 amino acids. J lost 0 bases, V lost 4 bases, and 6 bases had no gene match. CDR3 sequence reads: CASSPGGLAGDSYEQYF. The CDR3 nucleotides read TGTGCCAGCAGCCCGGGGGGACTAGCGGGGGACTCCTACGAGCAGTACTTC.

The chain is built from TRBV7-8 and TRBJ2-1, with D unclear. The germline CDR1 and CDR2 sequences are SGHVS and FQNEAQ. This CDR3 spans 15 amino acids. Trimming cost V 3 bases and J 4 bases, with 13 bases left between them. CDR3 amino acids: CASSFRLSDYNEQFF. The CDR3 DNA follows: TGTGCCAGCAGCTTCAGGCTCTCGGATTACAATGAGCAGTTCTTC.

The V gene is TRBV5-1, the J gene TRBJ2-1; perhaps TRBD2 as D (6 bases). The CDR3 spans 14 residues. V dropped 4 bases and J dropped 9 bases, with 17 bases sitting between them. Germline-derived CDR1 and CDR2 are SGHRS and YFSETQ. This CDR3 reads CASSNYQGGGEQFF. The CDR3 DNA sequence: TGCGCCAGCAGCAACTATCAGGGAGGTGGTGAGCAGTTCTTC.

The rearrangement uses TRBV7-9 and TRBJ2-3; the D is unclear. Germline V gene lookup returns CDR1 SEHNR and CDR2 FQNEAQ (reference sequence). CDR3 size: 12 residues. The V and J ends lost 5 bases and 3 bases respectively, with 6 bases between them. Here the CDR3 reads CASSPRTDTQYF. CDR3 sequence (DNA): TGTGCCAGCAGCCCGAGAACAGATACGCAGTATTTT.

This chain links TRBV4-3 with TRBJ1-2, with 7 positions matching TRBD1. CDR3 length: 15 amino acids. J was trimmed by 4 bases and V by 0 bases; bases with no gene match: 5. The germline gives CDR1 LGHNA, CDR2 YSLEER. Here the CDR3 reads CASSQEPGTAYGYTF. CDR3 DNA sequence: TGCGCCAGCAGCCAAGAACCCGGGACAGCCTATGGCTACACCTTC.

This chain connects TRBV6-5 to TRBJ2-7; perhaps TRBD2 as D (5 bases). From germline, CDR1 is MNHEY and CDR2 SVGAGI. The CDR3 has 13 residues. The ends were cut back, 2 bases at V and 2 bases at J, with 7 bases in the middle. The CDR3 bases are TGTGCCAGCAGTTACGGGAGAACCTACGAGCAGTACTTC. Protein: CASSYGRTYEQYF.

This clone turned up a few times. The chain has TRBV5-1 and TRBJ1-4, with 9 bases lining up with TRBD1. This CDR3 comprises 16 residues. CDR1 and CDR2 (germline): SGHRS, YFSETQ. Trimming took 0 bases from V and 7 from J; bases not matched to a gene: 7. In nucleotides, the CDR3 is TGCGCCAGCAGCTTGGCGGGACAGGGAGATATTGAAAAACTGTTTTTT. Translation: CASSLAGQGDIEKLFF. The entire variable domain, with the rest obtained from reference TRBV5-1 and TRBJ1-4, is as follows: KAGVTQTPRYLIKTRGQQVTLSCSPISGHRSVSWYQQTPGQGLQFLFEYFSETQRNKGNFPGRFSGRQFSNSRSEMNVSTLELGDSALYLCASSLAGQGDIEKLFFGSGTQLSVL.

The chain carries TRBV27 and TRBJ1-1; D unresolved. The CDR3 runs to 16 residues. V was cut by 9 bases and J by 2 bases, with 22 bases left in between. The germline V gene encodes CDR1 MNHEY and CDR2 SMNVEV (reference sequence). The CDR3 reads CASRGPSSELNTEAFF. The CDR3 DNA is TGTGCCAGTCGCGGGCCCTCGTCGGAGCTAAACACTGAAGCTTTCTTT.

In DNA form, the CDR3 reads TGTGCCAGCAGTGGACAGTTATACACTGAAGCTTTCTTT. This codes for CASSGQLYTEAFF. This chain links TRBV12-3 or TRBV12-4 with TRBJ1-1; maybe TRBD1 (6 bases). This CDR3 has 13 amino acids. V lost 5 bases and J 3 bases, leaving 10 bases between the germline ends.

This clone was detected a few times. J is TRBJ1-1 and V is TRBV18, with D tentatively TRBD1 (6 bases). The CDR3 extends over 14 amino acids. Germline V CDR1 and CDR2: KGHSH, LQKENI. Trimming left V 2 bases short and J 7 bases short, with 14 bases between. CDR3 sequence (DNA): TGTGCCAGCTCACCAGCGACAGCGACAGGTGAAGCTTTCTTT. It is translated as CASSPATATGEAFF.

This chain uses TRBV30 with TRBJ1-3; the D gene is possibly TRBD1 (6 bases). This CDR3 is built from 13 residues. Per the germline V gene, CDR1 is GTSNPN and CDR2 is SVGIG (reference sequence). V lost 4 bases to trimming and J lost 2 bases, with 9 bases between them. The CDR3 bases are TGTGCCTGGAATAAGGGGGCTGGAAACACCATATATTTT. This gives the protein CAWNKGAGNTIYF.

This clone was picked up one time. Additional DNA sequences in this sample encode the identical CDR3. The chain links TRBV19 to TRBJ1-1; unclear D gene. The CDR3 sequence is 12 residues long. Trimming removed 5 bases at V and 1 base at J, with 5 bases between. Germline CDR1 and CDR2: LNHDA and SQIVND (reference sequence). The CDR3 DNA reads TGTGCCAGTAGTCTGCGGAACACTGAAGCTTTCTTT. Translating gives CASSLRNTEAFF.

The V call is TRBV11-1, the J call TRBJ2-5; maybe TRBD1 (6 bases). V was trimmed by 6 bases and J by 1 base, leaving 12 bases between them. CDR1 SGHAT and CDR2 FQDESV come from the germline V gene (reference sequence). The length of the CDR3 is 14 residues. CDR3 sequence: CASRVAGAQETQYF. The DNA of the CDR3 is TGTGCCAGCAGGGTGGCAGGGGCCCAAGAGACCCAGTACTTC.